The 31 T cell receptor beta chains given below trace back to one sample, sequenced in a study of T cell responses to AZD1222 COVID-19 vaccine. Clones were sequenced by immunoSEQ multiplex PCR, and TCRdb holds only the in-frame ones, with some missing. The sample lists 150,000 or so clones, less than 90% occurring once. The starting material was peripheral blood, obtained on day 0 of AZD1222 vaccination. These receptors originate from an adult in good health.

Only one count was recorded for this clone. For the CDR3, the DNA is TGCGCCAGCACGGAAAGGGCAGACACCGGGGAGCTGTTTTTT. Translating it yields CASTERADTGELFF. The chain links TRBV4-1 to TRBJ2-2; D is undetermined. The CDR3 has 14 amino acids. CDR1 is MGHRA, CDR2 YSYEKL, per germline. V was clipped by 7 bases and J by 3 bases, with 12 bases between them.

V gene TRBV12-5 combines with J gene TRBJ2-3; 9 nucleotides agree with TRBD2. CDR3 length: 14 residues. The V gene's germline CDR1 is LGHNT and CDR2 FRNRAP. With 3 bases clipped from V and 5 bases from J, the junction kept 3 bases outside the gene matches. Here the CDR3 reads CASGFGGGGDTQYF. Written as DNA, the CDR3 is TGTGCTAGTGGTTTTGGCGGGGGGGGAGATACGCAGTATTTT.

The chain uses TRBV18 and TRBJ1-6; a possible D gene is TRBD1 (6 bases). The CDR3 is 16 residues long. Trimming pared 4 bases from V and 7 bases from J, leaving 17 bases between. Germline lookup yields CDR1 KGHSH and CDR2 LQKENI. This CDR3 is CASSQQTGQGNSPLHF. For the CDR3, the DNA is TGTGCCAGCTCACAACAGACAGGCCAGGGGAATTCACCCCTCCACTTT.

CDR3: CASRTLNDNSPLHF. CDR3 nucleotides: TGTGCCAGCAGGACTCTTAACGACAATTCACCCCTCCACTTT. The gene calls are TRBV27 and TRBJ1-6; D gene unclear. The CDR3 totals 14 residues. Between the trimmed V and J ends, which lost 6 bases and 7 bases, there was a span of 13 bases. From germline, CDR1 is MNHEY and CDR2 SMNVEV (reference sequence).

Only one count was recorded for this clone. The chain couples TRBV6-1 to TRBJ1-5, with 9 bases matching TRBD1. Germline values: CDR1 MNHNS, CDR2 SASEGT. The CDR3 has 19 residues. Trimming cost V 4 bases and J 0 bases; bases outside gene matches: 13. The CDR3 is CASSVIRGTGKYSNQPQHF. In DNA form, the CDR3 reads TGTGCCAGCAGTGTTATACGGGGGACAGGGAAGTATAGCAATCAGCCCCAGCATTTT.

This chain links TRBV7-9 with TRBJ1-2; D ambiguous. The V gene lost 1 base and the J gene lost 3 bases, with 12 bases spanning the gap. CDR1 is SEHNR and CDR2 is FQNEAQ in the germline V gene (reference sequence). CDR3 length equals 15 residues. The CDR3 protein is CASSLGGATDYGYTF. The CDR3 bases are TGTGCCAGCAGCTTAGGTGGAGCGACTGACTATGGCTACACCTTC.

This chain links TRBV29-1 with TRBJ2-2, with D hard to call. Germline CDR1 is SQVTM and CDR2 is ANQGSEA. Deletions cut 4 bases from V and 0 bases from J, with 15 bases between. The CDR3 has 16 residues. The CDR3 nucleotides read TGCAGCGTTGGCGCCCCCGTTGGGGCGAACACCGGGGAGCTGTTTTTT. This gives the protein CSVGAPVGANTGELFF.

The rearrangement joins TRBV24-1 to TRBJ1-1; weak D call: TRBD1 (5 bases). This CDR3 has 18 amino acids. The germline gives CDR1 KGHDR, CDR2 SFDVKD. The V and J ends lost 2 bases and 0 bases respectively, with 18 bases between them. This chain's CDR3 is CATSDSRQGRGMNTEAFF. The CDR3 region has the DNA TGTGCCACCAGTGATTCCAGGCAGGGTAGGGGAATGAACACTGAAGCTTTCTTT.

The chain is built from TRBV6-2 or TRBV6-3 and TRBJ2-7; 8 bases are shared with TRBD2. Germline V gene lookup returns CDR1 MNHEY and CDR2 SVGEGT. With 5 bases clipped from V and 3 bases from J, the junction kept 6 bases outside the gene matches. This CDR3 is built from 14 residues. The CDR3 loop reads CASSAGTRGYEQYF. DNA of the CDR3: TGTGCCAGCAGTGCAGGGACTAGAGGCTACGAGCAGTACTTC.

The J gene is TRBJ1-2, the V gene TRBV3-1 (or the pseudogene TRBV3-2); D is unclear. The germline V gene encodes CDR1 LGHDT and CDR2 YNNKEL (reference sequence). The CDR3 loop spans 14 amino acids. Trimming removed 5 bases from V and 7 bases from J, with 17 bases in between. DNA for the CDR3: TGTGCCAGCAGCAAATCGACGGCGCTTCGTGGCTACACCTTC. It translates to CASSKSTALRGYTF.

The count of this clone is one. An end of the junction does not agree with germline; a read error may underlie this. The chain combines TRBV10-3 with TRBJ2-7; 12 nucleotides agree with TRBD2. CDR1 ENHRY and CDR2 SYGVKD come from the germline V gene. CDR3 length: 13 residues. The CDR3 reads CAISPGLAGSTDF. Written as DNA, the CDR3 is TGTGCCATCAGCCCGGGACTAGCGGGCTCCACTGACTTC.

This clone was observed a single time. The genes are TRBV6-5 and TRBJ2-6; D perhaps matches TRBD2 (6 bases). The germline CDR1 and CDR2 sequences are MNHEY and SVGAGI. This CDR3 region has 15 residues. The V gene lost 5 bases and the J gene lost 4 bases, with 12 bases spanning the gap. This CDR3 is CASSSRGNGANVLTF. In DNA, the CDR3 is TGTGCCAGCAGTAGCCGCGGGAACGGGGCCAACGTCCTGACTTTC.

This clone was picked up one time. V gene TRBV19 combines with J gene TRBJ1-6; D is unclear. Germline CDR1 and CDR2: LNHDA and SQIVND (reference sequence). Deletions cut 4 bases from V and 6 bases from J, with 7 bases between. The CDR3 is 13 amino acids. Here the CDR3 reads CASSTQPNSPLHF. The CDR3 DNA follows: TGTGCCAGTAGTACCCAACCTAATTCACCCCTCCACTTT.

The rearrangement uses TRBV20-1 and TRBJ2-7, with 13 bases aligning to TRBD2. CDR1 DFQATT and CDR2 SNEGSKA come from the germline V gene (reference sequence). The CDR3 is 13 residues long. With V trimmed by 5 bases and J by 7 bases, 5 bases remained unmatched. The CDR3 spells CSAGGLAGVEQYF. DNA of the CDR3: TGCAGTGCTGGTGGACTAGCGGGGGTTGAGCAGTACTTC.

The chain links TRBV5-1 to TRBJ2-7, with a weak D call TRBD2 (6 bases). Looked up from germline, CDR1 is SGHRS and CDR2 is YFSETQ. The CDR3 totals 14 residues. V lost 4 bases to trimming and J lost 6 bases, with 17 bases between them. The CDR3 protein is CASSPRLGVAEQYF. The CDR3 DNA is TGCGCCAGCAGCCCCCGACTAGGAGTGGCCGAGCAGTACTTC. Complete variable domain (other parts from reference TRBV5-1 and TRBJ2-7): KAGVTQTPRYLIKTRGQQVTLSCSPISGHRSVSWYQQTPGQGLQFLFEYFSETQRNKGNFPGRFSGRQFSNSRSEMNVSTLELGDSALYLCASSPRLGVAEQYFGPGTRLTVT.

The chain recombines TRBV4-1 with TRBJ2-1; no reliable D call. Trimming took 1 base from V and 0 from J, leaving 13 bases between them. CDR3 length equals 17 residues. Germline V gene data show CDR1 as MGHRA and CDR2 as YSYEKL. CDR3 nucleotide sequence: TGCGCCAGCAGCCAAGCCCTTAGCAGTCGCTCCTACAATGAGCAGTTCTTC. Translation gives CASSQALSSRSYNEQFF.

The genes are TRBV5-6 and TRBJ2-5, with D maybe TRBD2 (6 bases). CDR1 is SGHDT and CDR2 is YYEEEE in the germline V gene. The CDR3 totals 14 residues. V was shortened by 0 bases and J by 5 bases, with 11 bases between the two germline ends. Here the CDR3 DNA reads TGTGCCAGCAGCTTGGAGTGGGCGGGGGAGACCCAGTACTTC. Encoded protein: CASSLEWAGETQYF.

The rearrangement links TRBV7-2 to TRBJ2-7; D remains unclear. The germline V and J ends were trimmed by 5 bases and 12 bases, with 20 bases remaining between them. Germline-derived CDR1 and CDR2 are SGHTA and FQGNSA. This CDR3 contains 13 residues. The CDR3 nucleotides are TGTGCCAGCAGCCAACAAACCAACGGATTTTGGTACTTC. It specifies CASSQQTNGFWYF.

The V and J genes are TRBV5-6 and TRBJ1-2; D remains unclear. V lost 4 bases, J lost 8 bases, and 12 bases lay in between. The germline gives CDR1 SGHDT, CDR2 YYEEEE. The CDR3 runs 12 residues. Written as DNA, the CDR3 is TGTGCCAGCAGCGAGGAGGTCGGGGGCTACACCTTC. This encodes CASSEEVGGYTF.

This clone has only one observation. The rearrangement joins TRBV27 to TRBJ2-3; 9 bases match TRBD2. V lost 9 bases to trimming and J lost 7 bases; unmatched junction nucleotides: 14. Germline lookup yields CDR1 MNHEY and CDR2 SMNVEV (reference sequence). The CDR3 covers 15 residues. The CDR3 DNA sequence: TGTGCCAGTAGGGGAGGGCTAGCGGGGAGGAATACGCAGTATTTT. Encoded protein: CASRGGLAGRNTQYF.

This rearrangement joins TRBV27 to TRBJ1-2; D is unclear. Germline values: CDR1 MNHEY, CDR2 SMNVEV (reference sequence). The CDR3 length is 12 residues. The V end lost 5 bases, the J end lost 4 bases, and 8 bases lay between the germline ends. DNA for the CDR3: TGTGCCAGCAGTGCAAGTGGCTATGGCTACACCTTC. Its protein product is CASSASGYGYTF.

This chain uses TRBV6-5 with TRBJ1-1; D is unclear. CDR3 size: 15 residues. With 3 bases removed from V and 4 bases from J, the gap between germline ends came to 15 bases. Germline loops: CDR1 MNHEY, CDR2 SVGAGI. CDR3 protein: CASSYAADGPTEAFF. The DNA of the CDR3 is TGTGCCAGCAGTTATGCGGCGGATGGGCCCACTGAAGCTTTCTTT.

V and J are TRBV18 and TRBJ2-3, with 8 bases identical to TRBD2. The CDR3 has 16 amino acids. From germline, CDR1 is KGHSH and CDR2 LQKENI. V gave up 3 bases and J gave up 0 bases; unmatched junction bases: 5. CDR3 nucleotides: TGTGCCAGCTCACCGGAGCGGGGGCCCAGCACAGATACGCAGTATTTT. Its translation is CASSPERGPSTDTQYF.

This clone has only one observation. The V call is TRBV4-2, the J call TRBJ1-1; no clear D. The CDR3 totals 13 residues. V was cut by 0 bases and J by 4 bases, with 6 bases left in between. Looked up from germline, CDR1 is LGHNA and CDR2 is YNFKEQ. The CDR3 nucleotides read TGTGCCAGCAGCCAAGATAAGGGCACTGAAGCTTTCTTT. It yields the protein CASSQDKGTEAFF.

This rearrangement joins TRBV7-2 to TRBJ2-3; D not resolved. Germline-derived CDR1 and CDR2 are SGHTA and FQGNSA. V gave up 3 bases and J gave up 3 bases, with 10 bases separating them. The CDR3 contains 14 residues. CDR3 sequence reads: CASSFHGATDTQYF. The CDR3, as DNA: TGTGCCAGCAGCTTTCACGGCGCGACAGATACGCAGTATTTT.

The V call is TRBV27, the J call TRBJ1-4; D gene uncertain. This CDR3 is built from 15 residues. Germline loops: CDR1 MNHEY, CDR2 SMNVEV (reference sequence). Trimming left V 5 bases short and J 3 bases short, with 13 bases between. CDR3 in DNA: TGTGCCAGCAGTCGGGTTTTAGGGCCTAATGAAAAACTGTTTTTT. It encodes CASSRVLGPNEKLFF.

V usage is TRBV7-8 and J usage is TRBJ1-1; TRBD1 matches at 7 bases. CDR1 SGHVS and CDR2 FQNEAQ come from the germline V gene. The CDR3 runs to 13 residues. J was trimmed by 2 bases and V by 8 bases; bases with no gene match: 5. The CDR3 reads CASGGQYNTEAFF. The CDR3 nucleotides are TGTGCCAGCGGGGGACAGTACAACACTGAAGCTTTCTTT. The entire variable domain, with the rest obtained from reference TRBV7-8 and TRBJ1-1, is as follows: GAGVSQSPRYKVAKRGQDVALRCDPISGHVSLFWYQQALGQGPEFLTYFQNEAQLDKSGLPSDRFFAERPEGSVSTLKIQRTQQEDSAVYLCASGGQYNTEAFFGQGTRLTVV.

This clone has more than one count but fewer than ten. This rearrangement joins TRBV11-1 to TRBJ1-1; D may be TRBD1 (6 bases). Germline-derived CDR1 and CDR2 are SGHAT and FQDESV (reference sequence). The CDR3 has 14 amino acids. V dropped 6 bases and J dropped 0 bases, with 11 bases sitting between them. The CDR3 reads CASRPGTLNTEAFF. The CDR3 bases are TGTGCCAGCAGACCCGGGACACTGAACACTGAAGCTTTCTTT.

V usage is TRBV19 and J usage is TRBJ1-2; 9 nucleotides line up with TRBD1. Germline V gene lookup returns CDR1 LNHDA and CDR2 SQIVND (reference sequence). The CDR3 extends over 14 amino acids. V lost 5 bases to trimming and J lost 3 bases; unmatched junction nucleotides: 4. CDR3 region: CASSLGQGDYGYTF. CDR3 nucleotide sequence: TGTGCCAGTAGTCTGGGACAGGGAGACTATGGCTACACCTTC. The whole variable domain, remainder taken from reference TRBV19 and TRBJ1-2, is DGGITQSPKYLFRKEGQNVTLSCEQNLNHDAMYWYRQDPGQGLRLIYYSQIVNDFQKGDIAEGYSVSREKKESFPLTVTSAQKNPTAFYLCASSLGQGDYGYTFGSGTRLTVV.

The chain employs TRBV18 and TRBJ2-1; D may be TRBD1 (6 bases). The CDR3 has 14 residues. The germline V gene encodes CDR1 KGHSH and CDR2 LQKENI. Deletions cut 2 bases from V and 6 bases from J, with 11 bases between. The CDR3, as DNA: TGTGCCAGCTCACCATCCTGGGGGCGCAATGAGCAGTTCTTC. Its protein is CASSPSWGRNEQFF. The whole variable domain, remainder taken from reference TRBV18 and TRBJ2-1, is NAGVMQNPRHLVRRRGQEARLRCSPMKGHSHVYWYRQLPEEGLKFMVYLQKENIIDESGMPKERFSAEFPKEGPSILRIQQVVRGDSAAYFCASSPSWGRNEQFFGPGTRLTVL.

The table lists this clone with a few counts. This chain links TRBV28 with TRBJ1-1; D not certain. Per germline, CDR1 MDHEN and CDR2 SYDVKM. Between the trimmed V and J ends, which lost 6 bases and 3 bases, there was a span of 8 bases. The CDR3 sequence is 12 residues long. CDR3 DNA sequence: TGTGCCAGCAGCCCCGGGTACACTGAAGCTTTCTTT. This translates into CASSPGYTEAFF.